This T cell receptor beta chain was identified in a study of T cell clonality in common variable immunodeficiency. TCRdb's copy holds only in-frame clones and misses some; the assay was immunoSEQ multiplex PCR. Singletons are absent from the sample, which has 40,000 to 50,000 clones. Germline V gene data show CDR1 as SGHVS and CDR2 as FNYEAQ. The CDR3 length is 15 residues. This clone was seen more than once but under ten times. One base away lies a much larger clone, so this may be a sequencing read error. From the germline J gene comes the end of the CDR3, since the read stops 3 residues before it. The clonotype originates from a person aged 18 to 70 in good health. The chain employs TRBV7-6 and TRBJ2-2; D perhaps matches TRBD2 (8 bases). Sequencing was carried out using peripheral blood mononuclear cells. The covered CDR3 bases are TGTGCCAGCAGCCCCAACAGGGGACTAGGGGAAAAG. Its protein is CASSPNRGLGEK. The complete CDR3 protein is CASSPNRGLGEKLFF.